The 5 T cell receptor beta chains below were found in one sample sequenced in a study of T-cell memory formation after mild COVID-19 (dated by TCRdb to the early 2020s). The library was generated by 5' RACE. Sequencing used an Illumina NovaSeq 6000. TCRdb reran the public reads through fastp at Q25 and MiXCR, keeping productive beta chains. A single entry per CDR3 protein holds the most common genes and DNA from its merged rows. The sample has about 340,000 distinct CDR3 sequences on record, more than 15% of them singletons. The leading ten clones occupy 20% to 25% of the sample. The sequencing input was PBMCs or a T cell subset sorted from them (not recorded which). All receptors derive from a man younger than 30 who had mild COVID-19 (a few samples of this study predate the infection). The sample titles of this study are shuffled in the database, so cell type and time point are left out; the donor was told from shared clones.

In its sample, this clonotype was seen a few times. The chain combines TRBV7-9 with TRBJ1-4; D is perhaps TRBD1 (6 bases). The CDR3 extends over 14 amino acids. Trimming stripped 3 bases from V and 5 bases from J, with 10 bases between. Germline V lookup: CDR1 SEHNR, CDR2 FQNEAQ (reference sequence). The CDR3 sequence is CASSLNGGNEKLFF. The CDR3 DNA reads as TGTGCCAGCAGCTTGAACGGGGGCAATGAAAAACTGTTTTTT.

This sequence joins TRBV4-2 and TRBJ1-5; D is uncertain. Trimming shortened V by 1 base and J by 11 bases, and 15 bases separated the two germline ends. Germline lookup yields CDR1 LGHNA and CDR2 YNFKEQ. The CDR3 has 14 residues. The CDR3 nucleotides read TGTGCCAGCAGCCAAGGCGGGTCGATGGGCTCCCAGCATTTT. Residues: CASSQGGSMGSQHF.

The rearrangement joins TRBV24-1 to TRBJ2-3; D might be TRBD2 (6 bases). Germline CDR1 reads KGHDR; CDR2 reads SFDVKD. CDR3 length equals 15 residues. Trimming took off 3 bases at V and 4 bases at J, with 13 bases between the two ends. CDR3 loop: CATSDPRRGADTQYF. DNA of the CDR3: TGTGCCACCAGTGATCCGAGGAGGGGCGCAGATACGCAGTATTTT.

This clonotype was seen a handful of times. The chain uses TRBV6-2 or TRBV6-3 and TRBJ2-2; no reliable D call. The CDR3 spans 16 residues. Trimming shortened V by 0 bases and J by 2 bases, and 10 bases separated the two germline ends. Germline loops: CDR1 MNHEY, CDR2 SVGEGT. DNA of the CDR3: TGTGCCAGCAGTTACTCTTGGGATGGAAACACCGGGGAGCTGTTTTTT. Its translation is CASSYSWDGNTGELFF.

This clonotype was counted many times. The CDR3 loop reads CASSPSDGPSYEQYF. The CDR3 DNA reads as TGCGCCAGCAGCCCCTCCGACGGGCCTTCCTACGAGCAGTACTTC. The J gene is TRBJ2-7, the V gene TRBV4-1; unclear D gene. This CDR3 has 15 amino acids. The V end lost 4 bases, the J end lost 1 base, and 14 bases lay between the germline ends. Germline V gives CDR1 MGHRA, CDR2 YSYEKL.